These 6 T cell receptor beta chains came from one sample sequenced in a study of T cells in Graves' hyperthyroidism and ophthalmopathy (dated by TCRdb to about 2019). Libraries were prepared through multiplex PCR. Sequencing was performed on an Illumina HiSeq 2000. The TCR beta CDR3 regions were amplified from RNA transcripts. The first round of RT-PCR for the TCR CDR3 was performed with the HTBI primer set and the Qiagen OneStep RT-PCR kit. TCRdb redid the processing of the public reads, applying fastp at Q25 and MiXCR, and retained in-frame beta chains. Identical CDR3 proteins give one entry, which carries the most common genes and DNA. Counted in this sample were more than 500,000 distinct CDR3 sequences; 15% to 20% of them appeared once. The top ten constitute less than 4.5% of the sample. The specimen sequenced was blood. The receptors shown here come from a woman aged 25 to 39 with Graves' hyperthyroidism.

This clonotype was observed many times. The chain employs TRBV10-2 and TRBJ2-3; D is possibly TRBD1 or TRBD2 (5 bases each). CDR1 WSHSY and CDR2 SAAADI come from the germline V gene. The CDR3 sequence is 16 residues long. Trimming shortened V by 5 bases and J by 3 bases, and 18 bases separated the two germline ends. CDR3 sequence: CASSQVTSGGTDTQYF. CDR3 nucleotides: TGCGCCAGCAGTCAAGTGACTTCTGGGGGTACAGATACGCAGTATTTT.

This clonotype was picked up one time. The rearrangement joins TRBV6-2 or TRBV6-3 to TRBJ1-1; D may be TRBD1 (5 bases). V lost 5 bases, J lost 1 base, and 14 bases lay in between. The CDR3 is 15 amino acids. The germline V gene has CDR1 MNHEY and CDR2 SVGEGT. Written as DNA, the CDR3 is TGTGCCAGCAGTGGGGGGGACGGAAGGAACACTGAAGCTTTCTTT. Protein product: CASSGGDGRNTEAFF.

This clonotype has more than one count but fewer than ten. V gene TRBV20-1 combines with J gene TRBJ2-6, with D unclear. Per the germline V gene, CDR1 is DFQATT and CDR2 is SNEGSKA (reference sequence). The CDR3 contains 17 residues. With 0 bases removed from V and 9 bases from J, the gap between germline ends came to 21 bases. CDR3 residues: CSARDRASPSVDNVLTF. DNA of the CDR3: TGCAGTGCTAGAGATCGGGCTTCCCCCTCGGTGGACAACGTCCTGACTTTC.

This clonotype was recorded a few times. The chain combines TRBV4-1 with TRBJ1-1, with D perhaps matching TRBD1 (6 bases). V was trimmed by 1 base and J by 5 bases, leaving 17 bases between them. Germline CDR1 is MGHRA and CDR2 is YSYEKL. This CDR3 region has 16 residues. CDR3 protein: CASSQASGRGRTEAFF. In nucleotides, the CDR3 is TGCGCCAGCAGCCAAGCGTCGGGCAGGGGTAGAACTGAAGCTTTCTTT.

This clonotype was counted at least ten times. The rearrangement links TRBV27 to TRBJ2-3; TRBD2 might be the D (7 bases). The CDR3 spans 15 residues. Germline loops: CDR1 MNHEY, CDR2 SMNVEV (reference sequence). V lost 2 bases to trimming and J lost 5 bases, with 14 bases between them. CDR3 protein: CASSLRGALGDTQYF. Written as DNA, the CDR3 is TGTGCCAGCAGTTTACGGGGGGCGCTTGGAGATACGCAGTATTTT.

This clonotype was seen many times. The chain uses TRBV12-3 or TRBV12-4 and TRBJ2-1; D is unresolved. Trimming left V 2 bases short and J 1 base short, with 6 bases between. The CDR3 covers 14 residues. In nucleotides, the CDR3 is TGTGCCAGCAGTTTATTGCTATCCTACAATGAGCAGTTCTTC. Amino acid sequence: CASSLLLSYNEQFF.